This T cell receptor (beta chain) was found in a study of cytomegalovirus exposure and HLA in healthy donors. Primers for the PCR totalled 60 Vbeta and 13 Jbeta. Data came from immunoSEQ multiplex PCR; TCRdb stores just in-frame clones and leaves some out. This sample's table reports about 84,000 clones. Details on this clone: Its specificity is unknown.

General study findings and limits: The study recorded about 160 TCR beta chains that were cytomegalovirus-associated.

Germline V gene data show CDR1 as MGHDK and CDR2 as SYGVNS. V was clipped by 8 bases and J by 7 bases; unmatched bases: 5. This CDR3 comprises 13 residues. Sequenced input: PBMCs. The chain uses TRBV25-1 and TRBJ1-6; 7 bases are a match to TRBD1. The sequence was collected from a man aged 45-65 years in good health and CMV-seronegative. The CDR3 here is CASRWDSNSPLHF. CDR3 bases: TGTGCCAGCCGCTGGGACAGCAATTCACCCCTCCACTTT.